This entry lists 7 T cell receptor beta chains sequenced from one sample in a study of T cell responses to AZD1222 COVID-19 vaccine. Some clones are missing from TCRdb's copy, which holds only in-frame ones; the method was immunoSEQ multiplex PCR. The table records approximately 64,000 clones, roughly 84% of them present only once. The sequencing used peripheral blood, collected on day 0 of AZD1222 vaccination. Receptor source: an adult in good health.

This chain links TRBV12-3 or TRBV12-4 with TRBJ2-7, with D unresolved. V was pared by 7 bases and J by 2 bases, with 12 bases between. The CDR3 is made up of 13 amino acids. The CDR3, as DNA: TGTGCCAGCACGCGCGGATTAACCTACGAGCAGTACTTC. It codes for CASTRGLTYEQYF.

The chain employs TRBV5-1 and TRBJ2-2; a weak D match, TRBD1 (6 bases). The V gene lost 5 bases and the J gene lost 8 bases, with 16 bases spanning the gap. CDR1 is SGHRS, CDR2 YFSETQ, per germline. The CDR3 extends over 14 amino acids. The CDR3 sequence: CASSAQGTSGELFF. CDR3 DNA: TGCGCCAGCAGTGCCCAGGGGACGTCTGGGGAGCTGTTTTTT.

V and J are TRBV6-6 and TRBJ1-5; 7 nucleotides align to TRBD1. V shed 6 bases and J 3 bases; nucleotides not matched to a gene: 5. Germline V gene lookup returns CDR1 MNHNY and CDR2 SVGAGI (reference sequence). The CDR3 is made up of 14 amino acids. CDR3: CASRQGQDNQPQHF. The CDR3 coding sequence is TGTGCCAGCAGACAAGGACAGGACAATCAGCCCCAGCATTTT.

The rearrangement links TRBV4-3 to TRBJ1-4; 7 bases map to TRBD1. V dropped 1 base and J dropped 5; count of bases not matched to a gene: 4. Per germline, CDR1 LGHNA and CDR2 YSLEER. The CDR3 runs 15 residues. As DNA, the CDR3 is TGCGCCAGCAGCCAAGGGACAGGAAAGAATGAAAAACTGTTTTTT. Its translation is CASSQGTGKNEKLFF.

This clone has just one count. V usage is TRBV9 and J usage is TRBJ1-1; 9 bases align to TRBD1. The CDR3 is 15 amino acids. Germline assignment: CDR1 SGDLS and CDR2 YYNGEE. V lost 4 bases, J lost 1 base, and 5 bases stayed unmatched. The DNA of the CDR3 is TGTGCCAGCAGCCTACAGGGGGCGGCGAACACTGAAGCTTTCTTT. It specifies CASSLQGAANTEAFF.

The chain has TRBV6-5 and TRBJ2-1, with D perhaps assigned TRBD1 or TRBD2 (5 bases each). Germline values: CDR1 MNHEY, CDR2 SVGAGI. There are 13 residues in the CDR3. With 5 bases removed from V and 12 bases from J, the gap between germline ends came to 17 bases. CDR3 in DNA: TGTGCCAGCAGTCTGGTAAAGGGACGAATGCAGTTCTTC. The encoded protein is CASSLVKGRMQFF.

This clone appeared a few times. The CDR3 loop is CATQRREIGDSPLHF. The DNA of the CDR3 is TGTGCCACACAGAGGAGGGAGATCGGCGATTCACCCCTCCACTTT. The V gene is TRBV2, the J gene TRBJ1-6; D is unresolved. The ends were cut back, 10 bases at V and 8 bases at J, with 21 bases in the middle. The CDR3 has 15 residues. CDR1 is SNHLY and CDR2 is FYNNEI in the germline V gene.